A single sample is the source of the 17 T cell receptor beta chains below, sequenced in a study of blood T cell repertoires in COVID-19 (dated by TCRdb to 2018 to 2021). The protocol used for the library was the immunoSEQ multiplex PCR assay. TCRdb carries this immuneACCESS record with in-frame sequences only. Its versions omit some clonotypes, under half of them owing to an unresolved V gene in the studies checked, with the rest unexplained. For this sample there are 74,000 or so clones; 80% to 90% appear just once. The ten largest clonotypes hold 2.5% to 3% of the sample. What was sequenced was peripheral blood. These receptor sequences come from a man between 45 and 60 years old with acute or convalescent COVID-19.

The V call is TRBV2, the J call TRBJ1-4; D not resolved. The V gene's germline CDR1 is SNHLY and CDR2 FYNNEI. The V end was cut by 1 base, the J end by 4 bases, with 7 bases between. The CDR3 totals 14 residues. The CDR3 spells CASSEGQFNEKLFF. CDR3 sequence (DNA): TGTGCCAGCAGTGAAGGGCAGTTTAATGAAAAACTGTTTTTT.

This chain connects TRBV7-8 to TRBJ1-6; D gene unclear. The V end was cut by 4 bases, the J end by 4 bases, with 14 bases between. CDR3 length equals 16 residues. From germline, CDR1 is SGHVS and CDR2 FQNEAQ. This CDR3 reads CASSSRRGAYNSPLHF. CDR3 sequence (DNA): TGTGCCAGCAGCTCCCGACGGGGAGCTTATAATTCACCCCTCCACTTT.

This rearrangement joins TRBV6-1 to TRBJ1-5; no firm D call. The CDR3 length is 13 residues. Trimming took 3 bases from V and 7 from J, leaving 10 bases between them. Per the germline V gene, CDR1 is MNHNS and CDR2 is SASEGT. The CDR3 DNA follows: TGTGCCAGCAGTGACAGGCCTATCCAGCCCCAGCATTTT. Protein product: CASSDRPIQPQHF.

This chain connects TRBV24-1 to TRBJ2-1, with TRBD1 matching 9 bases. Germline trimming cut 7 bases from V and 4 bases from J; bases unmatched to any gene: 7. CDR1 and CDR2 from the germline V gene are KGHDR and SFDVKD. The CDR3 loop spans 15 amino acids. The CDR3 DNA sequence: TGTGCCACCAGAGGGGCGACAGGGGGTTACAATGAGCAGTTCTTC. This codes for CATRGATGGYNEQFF.

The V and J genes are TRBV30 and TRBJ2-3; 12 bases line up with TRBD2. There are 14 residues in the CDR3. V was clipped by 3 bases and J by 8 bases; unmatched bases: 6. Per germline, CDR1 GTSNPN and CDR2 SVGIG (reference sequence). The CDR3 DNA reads TGTGCCTGGAGATCTAGCGGGAGGGGGGGTACGCAGTATTTT. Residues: CAWRSSGRGGTQYF.

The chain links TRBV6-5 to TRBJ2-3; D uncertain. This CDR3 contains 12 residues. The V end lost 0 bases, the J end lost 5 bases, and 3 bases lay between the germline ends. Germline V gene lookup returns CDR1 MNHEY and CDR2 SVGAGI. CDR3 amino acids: CASSYSQDTQYF. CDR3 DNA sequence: TGTGCCAGCAGTTACTCCCAAGATACGCAGTATTTT.

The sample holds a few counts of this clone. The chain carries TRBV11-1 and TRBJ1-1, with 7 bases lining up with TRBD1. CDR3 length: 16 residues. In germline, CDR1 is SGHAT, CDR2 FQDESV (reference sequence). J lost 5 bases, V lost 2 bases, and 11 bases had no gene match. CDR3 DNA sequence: TGTGCCAGCAGCTTAATACAGACAGGGTTTGGTACTGAAGCTTTCTTT. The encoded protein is CASSLIQTGFGTEAFF.

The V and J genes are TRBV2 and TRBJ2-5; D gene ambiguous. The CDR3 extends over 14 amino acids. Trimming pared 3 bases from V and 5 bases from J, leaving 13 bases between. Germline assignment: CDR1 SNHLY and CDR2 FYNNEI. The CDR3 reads CASSDGWSGETQYF. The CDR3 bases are TGTGCCAGCAGTGATGGGTGGAGTGGGGAGACCCAGTACTTC.

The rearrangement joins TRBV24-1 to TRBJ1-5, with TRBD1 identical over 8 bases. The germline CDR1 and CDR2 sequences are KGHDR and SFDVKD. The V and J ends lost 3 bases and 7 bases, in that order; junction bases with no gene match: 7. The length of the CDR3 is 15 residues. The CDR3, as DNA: TGTGCCACCAGTGATCGCGCAGGGGGCGGGCAGCCCCAGCATTTT. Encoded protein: CATSDRAGGGQPQHF.

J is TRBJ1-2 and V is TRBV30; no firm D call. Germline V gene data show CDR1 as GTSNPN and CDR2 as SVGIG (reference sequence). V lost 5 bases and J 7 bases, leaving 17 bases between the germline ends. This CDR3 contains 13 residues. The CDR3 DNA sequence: TGTGCCTGGGCCCCGGGTCAGCTTTTTGGCTACACCTTC. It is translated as CAWAPGQLFGYTF. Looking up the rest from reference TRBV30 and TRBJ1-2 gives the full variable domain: SQTIHQWPATLVQPVGSPLSLECTVEGTSNPNLYWYRQAAGRGLQLLFYSVGIGQISSEVPQNLSASRPQDRQFILSSKKLLLSDSGFYLCAWAPGQLFGYTFGSGTRLTVV.

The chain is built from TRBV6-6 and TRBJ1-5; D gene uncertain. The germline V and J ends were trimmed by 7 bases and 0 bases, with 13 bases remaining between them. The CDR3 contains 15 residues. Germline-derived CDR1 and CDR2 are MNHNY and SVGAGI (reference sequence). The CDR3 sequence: CASITELYSNQPQHF. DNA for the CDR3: TGTGCCAGCATTACAGAGTTGTATAGCAATCAGCCCCAGCATTTT.

The DNA for the CDR3 is TGTGCCAGTAGCCCTACAGGACCCTCTGGAAACACCATATATTTT. Its translation: CASSPTGPSGNTIYF. The gene calls are TRBV19 and TRBJ1-3, with a weak D call TRBD1 (5 bases). V shed 6 bases and J shed 0 bases, with 12 bases lying between them. CDR1 is LNHDA, CDR2 SQIVND, per germline (reference sequence). This CDR3 has 15 amino acids.

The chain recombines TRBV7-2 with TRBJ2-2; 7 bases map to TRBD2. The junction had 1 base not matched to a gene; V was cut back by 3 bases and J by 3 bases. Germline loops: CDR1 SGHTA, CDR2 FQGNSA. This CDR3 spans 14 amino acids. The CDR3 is CASSFGRDTGELFF. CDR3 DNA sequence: TGTGCCAGCAGCTTTGGGAGGGACACCGGGGAGCTGTTTTTT.

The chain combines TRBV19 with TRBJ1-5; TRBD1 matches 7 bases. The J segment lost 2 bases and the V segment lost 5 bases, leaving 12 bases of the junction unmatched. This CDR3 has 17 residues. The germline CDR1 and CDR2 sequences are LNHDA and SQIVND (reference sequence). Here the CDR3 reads CASSFRQGGFGNQPQHF. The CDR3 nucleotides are TGTGCCAGTAGTTTCCGCCAGGGGGGTTTCGGCAATCAGCCCCAGCATTTT. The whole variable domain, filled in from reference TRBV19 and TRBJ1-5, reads DGGITQSPKYLFRKEGQNVTLSCEQNLNHDAMYWYRQDPGQGLRLIYYSQIVNDFQKGDIAEGYSVSREKKESFPLTVTSAQKNPTAFYLCASSFRQGGFGNQPQHFGDGTRLSIL.

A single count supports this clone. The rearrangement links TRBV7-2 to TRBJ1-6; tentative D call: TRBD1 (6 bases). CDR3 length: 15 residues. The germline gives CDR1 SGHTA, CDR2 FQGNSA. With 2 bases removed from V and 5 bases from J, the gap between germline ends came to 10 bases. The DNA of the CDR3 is TGTGCCAGCAGCTTATATGGACAGAATAATTCACCCCTCCACTTT. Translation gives CASSLYGQNNSPLHF.

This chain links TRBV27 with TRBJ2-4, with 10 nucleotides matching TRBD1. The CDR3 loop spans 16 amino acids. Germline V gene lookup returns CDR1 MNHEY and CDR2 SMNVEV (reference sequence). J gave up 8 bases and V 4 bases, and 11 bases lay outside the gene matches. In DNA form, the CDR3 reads TGTGCCAGCAGTTCGTGGGACAGGGGTAATGCGGACATTCAGTACTTC. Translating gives CASSSWDRGNADIQYF.

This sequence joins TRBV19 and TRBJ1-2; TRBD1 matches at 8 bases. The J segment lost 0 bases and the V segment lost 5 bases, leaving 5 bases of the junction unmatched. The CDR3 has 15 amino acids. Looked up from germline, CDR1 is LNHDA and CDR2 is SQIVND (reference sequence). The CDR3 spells CASSPWTGSNYGYTF. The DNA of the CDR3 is TGTGCCAGTAGTCCATGGACAGGGTCTAACTATGGCTACACCTTC.